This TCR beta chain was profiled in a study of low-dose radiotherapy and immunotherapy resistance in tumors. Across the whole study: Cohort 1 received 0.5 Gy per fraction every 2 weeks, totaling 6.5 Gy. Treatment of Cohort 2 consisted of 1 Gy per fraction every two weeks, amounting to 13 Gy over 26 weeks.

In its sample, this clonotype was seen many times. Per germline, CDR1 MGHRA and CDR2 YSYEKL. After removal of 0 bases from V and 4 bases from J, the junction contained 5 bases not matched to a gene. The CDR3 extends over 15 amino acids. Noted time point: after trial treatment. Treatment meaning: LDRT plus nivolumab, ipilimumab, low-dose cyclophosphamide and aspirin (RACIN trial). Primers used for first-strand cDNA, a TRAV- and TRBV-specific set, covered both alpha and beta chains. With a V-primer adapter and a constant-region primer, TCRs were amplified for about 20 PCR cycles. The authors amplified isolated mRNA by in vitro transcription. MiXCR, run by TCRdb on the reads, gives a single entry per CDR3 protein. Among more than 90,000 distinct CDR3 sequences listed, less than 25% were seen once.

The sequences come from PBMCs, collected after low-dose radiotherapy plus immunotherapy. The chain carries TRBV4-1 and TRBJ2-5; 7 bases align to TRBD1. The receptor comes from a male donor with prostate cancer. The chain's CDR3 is CASSQDPGGRETQYF. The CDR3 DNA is TGCGCCAGCAGCCAAGACCCAGGGGGACGAGAGACCCAGTACTTC.